A selection of T cell receptor beta chains follows, all from one sample in a study of post-analysis software for immune sequencing data. A single record per CDR3 protein comes from TCRdb applying MiXCR to the PCR reads. The table has about 540,000 distinct CDR3 sequences, under 40% seen once. The sequencing sample was made of blood. The receptors come from a girl aged 2-17 years with multiple sclerosis. Each CDR3 is given with its conserved first and last residue. D genes are given only for firm matches. Clone size is given for some rows only: seen once, a few or many times, or a class if the clone is expanded.

j_call clone_size v_call d_call cdr3_aa cdr3_nt
TRBJ2-7 . TRBV29-1 . CSVADSRGSYEQYF TGCAGCGTTGCAGACAGTCGGGGGTCCTACGAGCAGTACTTC
TRBJ2-1 few TRBV29-1 TRBD1 CSVEVWDSYNEQFF TGCAGCGTTGAAGTTTGGGACAGCTACAATGAGCAGTTCTTC
TRBJ2-7 few TRBV7-2 . CASSLAPRSSEQYF TGTGCCAGCAGCTTAGCGCCGAGGAGCTCCGAGCAGTACTTC
TRBJ2-5 . TRBV6-6 TRBD2 CASSTTSGGAYQETQYF TGTGCCAGCAGTACCACTAGCGGGGGGGCCTACCAAGAGACCCAGTACTTC
TRBJ1-2 few TRBV7-9 . CASSLESGEGYTF TGTGCCAGCAGCTTAGAGTCAGGGGAAGGCTACACCTTC
TRBJ1-6 . TRBV4-2 TRBD1 CASSPGTVSNNSPLHF TGTGCCAGCAGTCCCGGGACAGTATCCAATAATTCACCCCTCCACTTT
TRBJ1-4 . TRBV28 . CASSLWDTNEKLFF TGTGCCAGCAGTTTATGGGATACTAATGAAAAACTGTTTTTT
TRBJ1-6 . TRBV12-3/TRBV12-4 . CASGKGYTDSPLHF TGTGCCAGCGGCAAAGGCTATACGGATTCACCCCTCCACTTT
TRBJ1-1 . TRBV5-1 TRBD1 CASSRGGQTNTEAFF TGCGCCAGCAGCCGGGGGGGACAGACCAACACTGAAGCTTTCTTT
TRBJ2-1 few TRBV20-1 TRBD2 CSATPGTIRGQFF TGCAGTGCTACACCCGGGACTATCCGGGGGCAGTTCTTC
TRBJ1-2 many TRBV20-1 . CSAPVSGYGYTF TGCAGTGCCCCCGTATCCGGGTATGGCTACACCTTC
TRBJ2-2 . TRBV6-1 TRBD2 CAGSGGLAGPTGELFF TGTGCCGGCAGTGGGGGACTAGCGGGACCTACCGGGGAGCTGTTTTTT
TRBJ2-3 . TRBV7-9 . CASSRSLTSTDTQYF TGTGCCAGCAGCCGCAGCCTAACTAGCACAGATACGCAGTATTTT
TRBJ1-2 . TRBV5-5 . CASSLEVLNYGYTF TGTGCCAGCAGCTTGGAGGTCCTAAACTATGGCTACACCTTC
TRBJ2-5 few TRBV4-2 . CASSHVGESESETQYF TGTGCCAGCAGCCATGTCGGCGAAAGCGAGTCGGAGACCCAGTACTTC
TRBJ2-3 . TRBV11-2 . CASSPEGHTQYF TGTGCCAGCAGCCCCGAGGGACATACGCAGTATTTT
TRBJ2-3 . TRBV5-1 . CASRLFGDTQYF TGCGCCAGCAGGCTTTTCGGAGATACGCAGTATTTT
TRBJ1-5 . TRBV29-1 . CSVAWADENQPQHF TGCAGCGTTGCGTGGGCAGACGAAAATCAGCCCCAGCATTTT
TRBJ1-2 . TRBV5-1 TRBD1 CASSERQGAYGYTF TGCGCCAGCAGCGAGAGACAGGGAGCCTATGGCTACACCTTC
TRBJ1-5 few TRBV12-3/TRBV12-4 TRBD1 CASSREVMTGYSNQPQHF TGTGCCAGCAGTCGCGAAGTGATGACAGGGTACAGCAATCAGCCCCAGCATTTT
TRBJ1-1 . TRBV10-3 . CAIRLEQGTGAFF TGTGCCATCAGGCTAGAACAGGGAACTGGAGCTTTCTTT
TRBJ2-3 once TRBV29-1 . CSVEDPGAPADTQYF TGCAGCGTTGAAGATCCGGGGGCCCCAGCTGATACGCAGTATTTT
TRBJ2-5 . TRBV5-6 TRBD2 CASRSGGLAGAQREETQYF TGTGCCAGTCGCTCAGGAGGACTAGCGGGGGCGCAGAGAGAGGAGACCCAGTACTTC
TRBJ2-7 . TRBV12-3/TRBV12-4 . CASNRGLSRTYEQYF TGTGCCAGCAACCGAGGACTCTCACGGACCTACGAGCAGTACTTC
TRBJ2-7 many TRBV10-3 . CAIRGTGTHSYEQYF TGTGCCATCCGGGGGACCGGGACGCACTCCTACGAGCAGTACTTC
TRBJ2-2 . TRBV24-1 . CATSDSRRDGELFF TGTGCCACCAGTGATTCGCGCCGGGACGGGGAGCTGTTTTTT
TRBJ2-6 . TRBV6-5 . CASRRGAGANVLTF TGTGCCAGTCGCAGGGGGGCCGGGGCCAACGTCCTGACTTTC
TRBJ2-7 few TRBV11-2 . CASSLGASPTYEQYF TGTGCCAGCAGCTTAGGGGCTAGCCCCACCTACGAGCAGTACTTC
TRBJ2-5 . TRBV7-9 . CASSPHLGRLSETQYF TGTGCCAGCAGCCCCCACTTGGGTAGACTATCAGAGACCCAGTACTTC
TRBJ1-5 few TRBV7-2 . CASSLFGASNQPQHF TGTGCCAGCAGCTTATTTGGGGCTAGCAATCAGCCCCAGCATTTT
TRBJ1-2 . TRBV14 TRBD1 CASSQDPRVGQAVSYGYTF TGTGCCAGCAGCCAAGATCCCCGCGTGGGACAGGCAGTTAGCTATGGCTACACCTTC
TRBJ1-5 . TRBV6-1 TRBD1 CASSHKTGGRNQPQHF TGTGCCAGCAGCCATAAAACAGGGGGTCGGAATCAGCCCCAGCATTTT
TRBJ2-7 many TRBV7-8 TRBD2 CASSPRSGTTTYEQYF TGTGCCAGCAGCCCCCGGTCCGGGACTACCACCTACGAGCAGTACTTC
TRBJ2-1 . TRBV2 . CASSGQSTVLSYNEQFF TGTGCCAGCAGTGGCCAATCGACAGTTCTCTCCTACAATGAGCAGTTCTTC
TRBJ1-1 . TRBV12-3/TRBV12-4 . CASRPLTVPTEAFF TGTGCCAGCAGACCTTTGACGGTGCCCACTGAAGCTTTCTTT
TRBJ2-2 . TRBV6-5 . CATQKQGAGNTGELFF TGTGCCACTCAAAAACAGGGAGCAGGGAACACCGGGGAGCTGTTTTTT
TRBJ2-1 many TRBV29-1 . CSVEAGANNEQFF TGCAGCGTTGAAGCGGGGGCTAACAATGAGCAGTTCTTC
TRBJ2-3 . TRBV7-3 TRBD2 CAGSRGLAGGTDTQYF TGTGCCGGCAGCCGAGGACTAGCGGGGGGCACAGATACGCAGTATTTT
TRBJ2-3 . TRBV20-1 . CSAPPGDTRLADTQYF TGCAGTGCGCCTCCGGGGGACACCCGCTTGGCAGATACGCAGTATTTT
TRBJ2-4 . TRBV20-1 . CSAREGTRKNIQYF TGCAGTGCCAGAGAAGGAACTCGTAAAAACATTCAGTACTTC
TRBJ1-2 . TRBV12-3/TRBV12-4 . CASGTGTSGGYTF TGTGCCTCCGGGACCGGGACATCCGGTGGCTACACCTTC
TRBJ2-3 . TRBV6-1 . CASRNWGGTDTRYF TGTGCCAGCAGGAACTGGGGCGGCACAGATACGCGGTATTTT
TRBJ2-7 few TRBV20-1 . CSANGGVAYEQYF TGCAGTGCTAATGGCGGGGTCGCCTACGAGCAGTACTTC
TRBJ1-1 . TRBV27 . CASSRLDTDTEAFF TGTGCCAGCAGCCGACTAGACACCGACACTGAAGCTTTCTTT
TRBJ1-2 medium-sized TRBV6-5 . CASSSQGRGTYGYTF TGTGCCAGCAGTTCCCAGGGAAGGGGTACCTATGGCTACACCTTC
TRBJ2-7 few TRBV2 TRBD2 CASIGGGTRYEQYF TGTGCCAGCATCGGCGGGGGGACCCGTTACGAGCAGTACTTC
TRBJ1-1 . TRBV5-1 . CASSSGMMNTEAFF TGCGCCAGCAGCTCCGGGATGATGAACACTGAAGCTTTCTTT
TRBJ1-4 . TRBV24-1 . CATSDPLLEEKLFF TGTGCCACCAGTGATCCGCTTTTAGAGGAAAAACTGTTTTTT
TRBJ2-2 . TRBV29-1 . CSVAGSGRTGEPFF TGCAGCGTTGCCGGATCGGGGAGGACCGGGGAGCCGTTTTTT
TRBJ1-2 . TRBV20-1 . CSAGFRDCTLNYGYTF TGCAGTGCTGGCTTTAGAGACTGTACTTTAAACTATGGCTACACCTTC
TRBJ2-5 . TRBV5-5 . CASSLFTAGATTREQYF TGTGCCAGCAGCTTGTTCACGGCGGGGGCCACCACCAGGGAGCAGTACTTC
TRBJ2-3 few TRBV6-6 . CASSLAPASTDTQYF TGTGCCAGCAGCTTGGCGCCGGCTAGCACAGATACGCAGTATTTT
TRBJ2-7 . TRBV6-5 TRBD2 CASRRLAGGSEQYF TGTGCCAGCAGACGACTAGCGGGAGGGTCCGAGCAGTACTTC
TRBJ1-5 few TRBV6-6 TRBD1 CASSSPGGNQPQHF TGTGCCAGCAGTTCGCCAGGGGGTAATCAGCCCCAGCATTTT
TRBJ1-5 . TRBV7-8 . CASSLAVDKFSNQPQHF TGTGCCAGCAGCTTAGCTGTCGACAAATTTAGCAATCAGCCCCAGCATTTT